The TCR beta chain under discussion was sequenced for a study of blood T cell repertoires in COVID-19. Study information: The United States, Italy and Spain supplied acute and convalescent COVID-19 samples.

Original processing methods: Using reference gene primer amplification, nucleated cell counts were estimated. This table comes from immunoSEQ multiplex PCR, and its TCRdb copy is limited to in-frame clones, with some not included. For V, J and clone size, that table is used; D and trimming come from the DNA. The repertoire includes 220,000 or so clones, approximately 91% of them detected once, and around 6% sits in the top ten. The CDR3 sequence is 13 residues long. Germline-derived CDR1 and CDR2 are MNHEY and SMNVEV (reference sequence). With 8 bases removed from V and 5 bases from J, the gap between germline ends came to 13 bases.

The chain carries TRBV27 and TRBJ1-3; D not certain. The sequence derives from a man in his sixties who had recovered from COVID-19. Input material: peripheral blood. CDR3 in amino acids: CASGSWQRNTIYF. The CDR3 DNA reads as TGTGCCAGCGGTTCTTGGCAGAGAAACACCATATATTTT.